The subject of this entry is one T cell receptor beta chain. Its antigen remains undetermined. One base away there is no much larger clone; base qualities are not given. V was cut back by 5 bases and J by 0 bases, leaving a gap of 10 bases between them. The germline V gene (reference sequence) supplies CDR1 SEHNR and CDR2 FQNEAQ. From the cysteine through the phenylalanine, the CDR3 covers 14 amino acids. Kept here is only the CDR3 DNA, which spans 42 bases and is read in frame from base 1. This specimen belongs to a study of blood T cell repertoires in COVID-19 (dated by TCRdb to between 2020 and 2021). For the study in its entirety: Samples from collaborators originated in the United States, Italy and Spain and spanned both the acute and convalescent phases of COVID-19. Where available, HLA class I and class II types were obtained from metadata supplied by the sample provider rather than from assay-based typing. The samples were drawn from two sources: the first 160 participants of the ongoing ImmuneRACE study, and about 1,300 subjects contributed by 6 global collaborators. The dataset comprised deeply sampled blood TCRbeta repertoires from subjects exposed to, actively infected with, or recovered from COVID-19. Sample metadata almost always included a de-identified subject ID, COVID-19 status, age in years and sex. The prospective study material was composed of cDNA or gDNA derived from T cells, B-cell-depleted T cells, or PBMCs. The repertoires were released in a freely available public database meant as a resource for research on the immune response to SARS-CoV-2. On the study overall, not on this receptor specifically: How much clinical and demographic metadata was included differed by source and by participant, and the metadata was provided uncurated.

Each collaborating institution followed its own protocols to collect whole blood in K2EDTA tubes. For TCRbeta analysis, collaborators shipped samples as frozen whole blood, isolated PBMCs, or DNA extracted from either of those sample types. The immunoSEQ Assay, a bias-controlled multiplex PCR, was used to amplify TCRbeta CDR3 regions from genomic DNA. The paper's data handling went like this. Within the assay, amplification of reference gene primers was used to estimate how many nucleated cells each sample contained. Sequence reads were collapsed and filtered to measure the absolute abundance of every unique TCRbeta CDR3 rearrangement. For each sample, productive Simpson clonality was calculated as the square root of Simpson's diversity index across productive rearrangements. TCRdb provides this immuneACCESS table in a form limited to in-frame rearrangements. Some clones are lacking; in checked studies, under half of them reflect an unresolved V gene, and why the rest are absent is not known. The V and J calls and clone size come from that table; D and trimming were worked out from the DNA. For this sample there are 65,000 to 90,000 clones; 90% appear just once. The ten largest clones take up less than 9% of the sample.

The sequence links TRBV7-9 to TRBJ1-1; the D gene lacks a confident call. The receptor was derived from a human donor in a cohort sampled during active COVID-19. Sequenced material: peripheral blood. The sequenced DNA: TGTGCCAGCAGCGCACAACAGCTGAACACTGAAGCTTTCTTT. The resulting protein is CASSAQQLNTEAFF. Supplemented by the reference TRBV7-9 and TRBJ1-1 proteins around the CDR3, the complete variable domain is DTGVSQNPRHKITKRGQNVTFRCDPISEHNRLYWYRQTLGQGPEFLTYFQNEAQLEKSRLLSDRFSAERPKGSFSTLEIQRTEQGDSAMYLCASSAQQLNTEAFFGQGTRLTVV.